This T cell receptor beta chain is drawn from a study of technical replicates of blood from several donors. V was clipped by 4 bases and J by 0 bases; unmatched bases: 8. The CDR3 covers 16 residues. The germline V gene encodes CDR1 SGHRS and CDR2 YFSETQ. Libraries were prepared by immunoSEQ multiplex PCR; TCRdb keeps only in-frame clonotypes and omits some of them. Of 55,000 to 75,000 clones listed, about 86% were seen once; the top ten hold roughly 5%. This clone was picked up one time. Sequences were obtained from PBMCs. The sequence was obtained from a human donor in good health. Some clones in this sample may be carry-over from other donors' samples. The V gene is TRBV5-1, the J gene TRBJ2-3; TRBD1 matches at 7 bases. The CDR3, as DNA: TGCGCCAGCAGCGCAACGGGACAGCCTAGCACAGATACGCAGTATTTT. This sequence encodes CASSATGQPSTDTQYF.